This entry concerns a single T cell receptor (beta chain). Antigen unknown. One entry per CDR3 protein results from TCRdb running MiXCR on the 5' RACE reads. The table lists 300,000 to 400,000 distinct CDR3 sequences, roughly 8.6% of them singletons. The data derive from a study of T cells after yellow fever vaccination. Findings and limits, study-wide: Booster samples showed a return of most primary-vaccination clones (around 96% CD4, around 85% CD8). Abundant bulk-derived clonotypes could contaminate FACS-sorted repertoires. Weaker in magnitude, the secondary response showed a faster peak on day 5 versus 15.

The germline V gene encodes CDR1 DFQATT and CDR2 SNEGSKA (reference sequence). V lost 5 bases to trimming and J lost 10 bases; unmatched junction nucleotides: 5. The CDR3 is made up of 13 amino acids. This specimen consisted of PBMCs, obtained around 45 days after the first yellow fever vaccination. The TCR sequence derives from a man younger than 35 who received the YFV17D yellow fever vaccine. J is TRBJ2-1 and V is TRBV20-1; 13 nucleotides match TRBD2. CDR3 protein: CSARTSGGGEQFF. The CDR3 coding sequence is TGCAGTGCTCGGACTAGCGGGGGTGGGGAGCAGTTCTTC.